This T cell receptor (beta chain) was recorded in a study of shared clonotypes between healthy human individuals. General study points: Sorted-subset sequencing, rarefaction showed, was incomplete despite large depth.

Adult donors, all healthy and HIV-negative, had no recent acute infections or vaccinations. The CDR3 consists of 15 residues. Germline CDR1 and CDR2: ENHRY and SYGVKD. V was pared by 7 bases and J by 1 base, with 7 bases of the junction left unmatched. Concerning this clone itself: Its specificity is not known.

The run depth of the assay was deep. TCRdb's copy holds only in-frame clones and misses some; the assay was immunoSEQ multiplex PCR. The table lists around 2.1 million clones, under 97% of them singletons. The TCR comes from a man aged 18 to 30 in good health. The specimen sequenced was naive CD4+ T cells sorted from blood. Subset given: CD45RA+ positively selected. This rearrangement joins TRBV10-3 to TRBJ2-3, with 8 nucleotides matching TRBD2. The CDR3 DNA is TGTGCCATCACCTGGGGAGCGGGAGGCACAGATACGCAGTATTTT. As protein: CAITWGAGGTDTQYF.